Shown below are 16 T cell receptor beta chains from a single sample sequenced in a study of CD8+ T cells in alopecia areata. Following RNA extraction, reverse transcription yielded cDNA that acted as the sequencing template. TCRdb keeps only in-frame clones here, not all; method: immunoSEQ multiplex PCR. The data contain about 110,000 clones, 45% to 60% of them singletons. Source material: NKG2D-low CD8+ T cells sorted from blood. These receptor sequences come from a human donor with alopecia areata.

This clone was counted only a few times. This chain uses TRBV7-3 with TRBJ2-5; 9 bases align to TRBD1. The V gene end was trimmed by 3 bases and the J gene end by 4 bases; junction bases not matched to a gene: 3. Germline CDR1 is SGHTA and CDR2 is FQGTGA. This CDR3 region has 14 residues. In DNA form, the CDR3 reads TGTGCCAGCAGCTTGGGACAGGGATCAGAGACCCAGTACTTC. Protein: CASSLGQGSETQYF.

The chain carries TRBV9 and TRBJ2-1; D is undetermined. The CDR3 has 12 amino acids. Germline CDR1 reads SGDLS; CDR2 reads YYNGEE. Trimming cost V 4 bases and J 6 bases, with 8 bases left between them. This CDR3 is CASSSSLNEQFF. The CDR3 coding sequence is TGTGCCAGCAGCTCCTCCCTCAATGAGCAGTTCTTC.

V usage is TRBV27 and J usage is TRBJ2-1; 13 bases align to TRBD2. V dropped 8 bases and J dropped 7; count of bases not matched to a gene: 11. The CDR3 consists of 16 residues. In germline, CDR1 is MNHEY, CDR2 SMNVEV (reference sequence). Written as DNA, the CDR3 is TGTGCCAGCCGGAGTCCCGGGACTAGCGGGATTAATGAGCAGTTCTTC. Encoded protein: CASRSPGTSGINEQFF.

V usage is TRBV27 and J usage is TRBJ2-7; D remains unclear. Germline lookup yields CDR1 MNHEY and CDR2 SMNVEV (reference sequence). V lost 1 base and J 0 bases, leaving 7 bases between the germline ends. This CDR3 spans 14 amino acids. The CDR3 reads CASSLYPSSYEQYF. Here the CDR3 DNA reads TGTGCCAGCAGTTTATATCCGAGCTCCTACGAGCAGTACTTC.

The chain joins TRBV27 to TRBJ2-7, with D uncertain. V gave up 4 bases and J gave up 2 bases, with 9 bases separating them. The CDR3 is 13 residues long. Germline CDR1 and CDR2: MNHEY and SMNVEV (reference sequence). CDR3 amino acids: CASSWSGAYEQYF. The CDR3 DNA reads TGTGCCAGCAGTTGGTCAGGAGCCTACGAGCAGTACTTC.

The gene calls are TRBV6-5 and TRBJ1-1, with 7 bases aligning to TRBD1. Unmatched junction bases numbered 6, after V lost 6 bases and J lost 5 bases. Germline values: CDR1 MNHEY, CDR2 SVGAGI. This CDR3 has 13 residues. CDR3 region: CASRPTGSTEAFF. In nucleotides, the CDR3 is TGTGCCAGCAGACCGACAGGGAGTACTGAAGCTTTCTTT.

The sample holds one count of this clone. The CDR3 protein is CASLGLVGGPTRPSNIQYF. CDR3 nucleotide sequence: TGTGCCAGCTTAGGCCTCGTAGGCGGGCCCACAAGGCCGTCAAACATTCAGTACTTC. The chain uses TRBV28 and TRBJ2-4; a possible D gene is TRBD2 (5 bases). CDR3 length equals 19 residues. Trimming took 8 bases from V and 6 from J, leaving 32 bases between them. In germline, CDR1 is MDHEN, CDR2 SYDVKM.

As DNA, the CDR3 is TGCGCCAGCCGGCCCCGGACAGGGGGACGGAATGAGCAGTTCTTC. It is translated as CASRPRTGGRNEQFF. J is TRBJ2-1 and V is TRBV5-1; TRBD1 matches at 10 bases. Unmatched junction bases numbered 11, after V lost 7 bases and J lost 7 bases. The CDR3 sequence is 15 residues long. In germline, CDR1 is SGHRS, CDR2 YFSETQ.

CDR3 loop: CSAPLNTEAFF. The CDR3 nucleotides read TGCAGCGCACCGTTGAACACTGAAGCTTTCTTT. The chain joins TRBV29-1 to TRBJ1-1; D not resolved. Trimming left V 7 bases short and J 0 bases short, with 6 bases between. Germline V CDR1 and CDR2: SQVTM, ANQGSEA. This CDR3 spans 11 amino acids.

V gene TRBV5-1 combines with J gene TRBJ2-7; perhaps TRBD2 as D (5 bases). This CDR3 comprises 14 residues. The germline V gene encodes CDR1 SGHRS and CDR2 YFSETQ. Trimming removed 5 bases at V and 5 bases at J, with 17 bases between. CDR3 amino acids: CASSNSALEDEQYF. Written as DNA, the CDR3 is TGCGCCAGCAGTAATTCTGCCCTGGAGGACGAGCAGTACTTC.

The chain couples TRBV2 to TRBJ2-1, with 10 bases matching TRBD2. Germline V gene lookup returns CDR1 SNHLY and CDR2 FYNNEI. V gave up 10 bases and J gave up 4 bases; unmatched junction bases: 10. This CDR3 comprises 15 residues. CDR3 protein: CATSGGVAGYNEQFF. DNA of the CDR3: TGTGCCACGAGCGGGGGGGTAGCGGGATACAATGAGCAGTTCTTC. The full variable domain, in which reference TRBV2 and TRBJ2-1 provide the parts outside the CDR3, is EPEVTQTPSHQVTQMGQEVILRCVPISNHLYFYWYRQILGQKVEFLVSFYNNEISEKSEIFDDQFSVERPDGSNFTLKIRSTKLEDSAMYFCATSGGVAGYNEQFFGPGTRLTVL.

CDR3 protein: CASSLGPGDNEQFF. The CDR3, as DNA: TGTGCCAGCAGCCTGGGACCAGGGGACAATGAGCAGTTCTTC. This sequence joins TRBV5-6 and TRBJ2-1, with D possibly TRBD1 on 6 matching bases. The CDR3 runs to 14 residues. Germline V gene sequence: CDR1 SGHDT, CDR2 YYEEEE. Trimming cost V 4 bases and J 5 bases, with 13 bases left between them.

Turning to this clone: One end of the junction is discordant with germline, which a read error may explain. V is TRBV13 and J is TRBJ2-6, with a possible D match to TRBD1 (6 bases). The length of the CDR3 is 16 residues. Germline V CDR1 and CDR2: PRHDT, FYEKMQ (reference sequence). CDR3: CAGRPDSHSGANVLTF. The CDR3 DNA is TGTGCCGGCAGACCGGACAGCCACTCTGGGGCCAACGTCCTGACTTTC.

The chain has TRBV10-3 and TRBJ2-3, with a tentative D call TRBD2 (7 bases). There are 15 residues in the CDR3. Germline V gene lookup returns CDR1 ENHRY and CDR2 SYGVKD. V was pared by 7 bases and J by 3 bases, with 17 bases between. CDR3 amino acids: CAITRGGEKTDTQYF. The CDR3 DNA reads as TGTGCCATCACCCGAGGGGGGGAGAAAACAGATACGCAGTATTTT.

This clone was found a few times. The CDR3: CASSLRISTDTQYF. The DNA of the CDR3 is TGTGCCAGCAGCTTGCGAATAAGCACAGATACGCAGTATTTT. The rearrangement uses TRBV6-5 and TRBJ2-3; no reliable D call. Germline V lookup: CDR1 MNHEY, CDR2 SVGAGI. V was trimmed by 6 bases and J by 0 bases, leaving 10 bases between them. The CDR3 is made up of 14 amino acids.

This clone occurred a few times. The genes are TRBV29-1 and TRBJ1-1; D is uncertain. Trimming shortened V by 1 base and J by 3 bases, and 12 bases separated the two germline ends. This CDR3 has 14 amino acids. From germline, CDR1 is SQVTM and CDR2 ANQGSEA. The CDR3 nucleotides read TGCAGCGTTGAAGCTACCCCTGGGGACACTGAAGCTTTCTTT. Amino acid sequence: CSVEATPGDTEAFF.